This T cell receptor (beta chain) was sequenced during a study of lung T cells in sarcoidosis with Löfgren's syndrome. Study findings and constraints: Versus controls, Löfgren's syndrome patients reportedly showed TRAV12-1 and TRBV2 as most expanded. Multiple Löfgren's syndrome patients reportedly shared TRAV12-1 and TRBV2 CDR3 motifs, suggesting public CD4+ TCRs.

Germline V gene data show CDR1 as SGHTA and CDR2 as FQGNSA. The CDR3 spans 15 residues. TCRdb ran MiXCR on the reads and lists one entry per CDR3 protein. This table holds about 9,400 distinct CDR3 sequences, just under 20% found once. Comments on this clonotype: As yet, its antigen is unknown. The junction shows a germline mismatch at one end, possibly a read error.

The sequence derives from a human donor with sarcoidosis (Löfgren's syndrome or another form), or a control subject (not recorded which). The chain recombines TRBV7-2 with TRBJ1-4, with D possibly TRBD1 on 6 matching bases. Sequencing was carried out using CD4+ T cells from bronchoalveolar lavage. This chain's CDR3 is CASSLRGKTNEQLLF. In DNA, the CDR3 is TGTGCCAGCAGCTTAAGGGGGAAAACTAATGAACAACTGCTTTTT. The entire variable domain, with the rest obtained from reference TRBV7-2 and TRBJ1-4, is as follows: GAGVSQSPSNKVTEKGKDVELRCDPISGHTALYWYRQSLGQGLEFLIYFQGNSAPDKSGLPSDRFSAERTGGSVSTLTIQRTQQEDSAVYLCASSLRGKTNEQLLFGSGTQLSVL.